This T cell receptor (beta chain) emerged from a study of cytomegalovirus exposure and HLA in healthy donors (dated by TCRdb to the late 2010s). About the full investigation: According to a later analysis, one platform produced both the 110 or so validation repertoires and the 666 repertoires of the first cohort. The study aimed to test whether cataloging public T cell receptors could reveal signatures of past pathogen exposure. Along with the approximately 650-subject first cohort, a separate validation cohort of over a hundred different subjects was used. High-throughput TCR immunosequencing, statistical association of individual TCRs with disease status, and machine learning were combined to predict cytomegalovirus infection status.

Paper-wide results and their limitations: The authors suggested that the approach could potentially be generalized to other disease states and immunological phenotypes. In vitro tests confirmed that a few of the cytomegalovirus-associated TCR beta chains recognize cytomegalovirus antigens. A total of 164 TCR beta chains were listed by the study as associated with cytomegalovirus. A later analysis found that TCRs clustered in the first cohort also tended to co-occur in the roughly 120 validation repertoires, with 94% of cluster scores above 0. The validation cohort had no HLA typing available for a later analysis, so co-occurrence within that cohort was assessed over all 120 or so repertoires. Across donors, most TCR sequences were observed very rarely, whereas some public TCRs were present in many individuals. Cytomegalovirus status was reported to be diagnosed by the classifier with high specificity and sensitivity in both the original and validation cohorts.

Note on this clone: The clone's antigen remains unknown. The input lacks base qualities; no much larger clone sits a single base away.

The donors belonged to the validation cohort of about 120 subjects, which was separate from the roughly 670-subject first cohort. The method was the immunoSEQ multiplex PCR assay. The source study handled its data this way. A statistical classification framework was built for diagnosing cytomegalovirus status from the catalog of TCR beta chain sequences. This immuneACCESS table, as held by TCRdb, lists in-frame sequences with V and J called but not all clones. Of the missing ones, under half trace to an unresolved V gene in checked studies; the others have no known cause. V and J calls and clone size are given by that table; D and trimming were obtained from the DNA. Present in this sample are roughly 100,000 clones, about 94% of which were seen just once. The ten top clones hold 0.89% of the sample. CDR3 length: 15 amino acids, cysteine to phenylalanine. Just the 45-base CDR3 DNA is kept, in frame starting at base 1. CDR1 MNHNS and CDR2 SASEGT were looked up in the germline V gene. The trim is 4 bases for V and 2 bases for J, with a gap of 12 bases between the germline ends.

In this chain, TRBV6-1 is recombined with TRBJ1-5; perhaps TRBD1 is the D gene, with 6 bases matching. The sample was PBMCs. The TCR sequence derives from a woman in her late teens or twenties in good health and CMV-seronegative. Read as DNA, the sequence is TGTGCCAGCAGTGCCATCGGGGGGCGCAATCAGCCCCAGCATTTT. This sequence encodes CASSAIGGRNQPQHF.